Shown below are 17 T cell receptor beta chains from a single sample sequenced in a study of blood T cell repertoires in COVID-19. The table came from immunoSEQ multiplex PCR; TCRdb's copy has only in-frame clones and leaves some out. The sample holds roughly 53,000 clones, about 88% seen once. The material sequenced was peripheral blood. The receptors were gathered from a middle-aged man with active COVID-19.

The V gene is TRBV10-1, the J gene TRBJ2-3; no reliable D call. The germline V gene encodes CDR1 WNHNN and CDR2 SYGVQD (reference sequence). The CDR3 consists of 15 residues. Deletions cut 1 base from V and 2 bases from J, with 10 bases between. The CDR3 DNA sequence: TGCGCCAGCAGTGAGTTGGCGGCCTACACAGATACGCAGTATTTT. Protein product: CASSELAAYTDTQYF.

The rearrangement joins TRBV6-5 to TRBJ2-5; 7 bases fit TRBD2. The CDR3 consists of 15 residues. Germline V gives CDR1 MNHEY, CDR2 SVGAGI. After removal of 2 bases from V and 2 bases from J, the junction contained 5 bases not matched to a gene. This CDR3 is CASSYGTTLQETQYF. The CDR3 nucleotides read TGTGCCAGCAGTTACGGGACTACTTTACAAGAGACCCAGTACTTC.

This sequence joins TRBV3-1 (or the pseudogene TRBV3-2) and TRBJ2-5; 10 bases align to TRBD2. V shed 4 bases, J shed 6 bases, and the junction held 14 bases outside the gene matches. The CDR3 runs to 17 residues. CDR1 LGHDT and CDR2 YNNKEL come from the germline V gene (reference sequence). The CDR3 protein is CASSLAKFQREGQTQYF. The DNA of the CDR3 is TGTGCCAGCAGCCTCGCCAAGTTCCAGCGGGAGGGTCAGACCCAGTACTTC.

V usage is TRBV19 and J usage is TRBJ1-1; D remains ambiguous. The ends were cut back, 0 bases at V and 6 bases at J, with 11 bases in the middle. Germline V CDR1 and CDR2: LNHDA, SQIVND (reference sequence). The CDR3 has 14 residues. The CDR3: CASSIETGFPEAFF. The DNA of the CDR3 is TGTGCCAGTAGTATAGAAACGGGTTTTCCTGAAGCTTTCTTT.

The chain recombines TRBV9 with TRBJ2-3; D remains unclear. Germline V lookup: CDR1 SGDLS, CDR2 YYNGEE. The CDR3 consists of 13 residues. Deletions cut 5 bases from V and 5 bases from J, with 12 bases between. The CDR3 sequence is CASRGLSGDTQYF. For the CDR3, the DNA is TGTGCCAGCAGGGGTTTATCAGGAGATACGCAGTATTTT.

This clone was observed once. The rearrangement uses TRBV20-1 and TRBJ2-5, with unresolved D. The CDR3 runs 11 residues. CDR1 is DFQATT and CDR2 is SNEGSKA in the germline V gene (reference sequence). The CDR3: CSWASQETQYF. CDR3 sequence (DNA): TGCAGCTGGGCATCACAAGAGACCCAGTACTTC.

The chain employs TRBV5-1 and TRBJ2-1; TRBD2 aligns across 13 bases. This CDR3 comprises 15 residues. Unmatched junction bases numbered 2, after V lost 4 bases and J lost 4 bases. Germline loops: CDR1 SGHRS, CDR2 YFSETQ. CDR3 in DNA: TGCGCCAGCAGCCCGGGACTAGCGGGGTACAATGAGCAGTTCTTC. Protein: CASSPGLAGYNEQFF.

V gene TRBV27 combines with J gene TRBJ2-2, with D unresolved. Germline V lookup: CDR1 MNHEY, CDR2 SMNVEV (reference sequence). The CDR3 consists of 12 residues. Trimming pared 5 bases from V and 6 bases from J, leaving 7 bases between. CDR3 in DNA: TGTGCCAGCAGTCCCGTATCCGGGGAGCTGTTTTTT. As protein: CASSPVSGELFF.

This clone was observed once. This sequence joins TRBV5-4 and TRBJ1-2; 8 bases are shared with TRBD1. The CDR3 totals 15 residues. CDR1 and CDR2 (germline): SGHNT, YYREEE (reference sequence). The V and J ends lost 4 bases and 8 bases, in that order; junction bases with no gene match: 13. In DNA, the CDR3 is TGTGCCAGCAGCCTTAGGACAGGGCTACAAGGAGGCTACACCTTC. It is translated as CASSLRTGLQGGYTF.

This rearrangement joins TRBV11-3 to TRBJ2-1, with TRBD2 matching over 8 bases. The CDR3 totals 15 residues. With 1 base clipped from V and 7 bases from J, the junction kept 6 bases outside the gene matches. The germline V gene has CDR1 SGHNT and CDR2 YENEEA. This CDR3 reads CASSLVSGRGNEQFF. The CDR3 nucleotides are TGTGCCAGCAGCTTAGTAAGCGGGAGAGGTAATGAGCAGTTCTTC.

This chain links TRBV6-5 with TRBJ2-2; no clear D gene. The CDR3 is made up of 14 amino acids. V lost 6 bases, J lost 6 bases, and 14 bases lay in between. Germline CDR1 reads MNHEY; CDR2 reads SVGAGI. CDR3 sequence reads: CASRALVGAGELFF. The CDR3, as DNA: TGTGCCAGCAGGGCCCTAGTAGGCGCCGGGGAGCTGTTTTTT.

The chain combines TRBV19 with TRBJ2-2; no clear D. V shed 5 bases and J shed 1 base, with 17 bases lying between them. The CDR3 consists of 17 residues. The germline gives CDR1 LNHDA, CDR2 SQIVND (reference sequence). CDR3 DNA sequence: TGTGCCAGTAGTCCGTGGGCCATCATCCAGAACACCGGGGAGCTGTTTTTT. Translation gives CASSPWAIIQNTGELFF.

V is TRBV15 and J is TRBJ1-6, with D unresolved. Per the germline V gene, CDR1 is LNHNV and CDR2 is YYDKDF (reference sequence). V shed 0 bases and J shed 7 bases, with 4 bases lying between them. The CDR3 has 13 amino acids. The CDR3 sequence: CATSRDTNSPLHF. CDR3 bases: TGTGCCACCAGCAGAGATACAAATTCACCCCTCCACTTT.

The chain carries TRBV7-3 and TRBJ2-1; D is unresolved. With 8 bases removed from V and 9 bases from J, the gap between germline ends came to 20 bases. The CDR3 totals 14 residues. Looked up from germline, CDR1 is SGHTA and CDR2 is FQGTGA. The DNA for the CDR3 is TGTGCCAGCGCCCCGGGTCCTGGTCTTGGTGAGCAGTTCTTC. Amino acid sequence: CASAPGPGLGEQFF.

This rearrangement joins TRBV27 to TRBJ2-2; 9 nucleotides match TRBD1. The V gene end was trimmed by 6 bases and the J gene end by 5 bases; junction bases not matched to a gene: 4. Germline V gives CDR1 MNHEY, CDR2 SMNVEV (reference sequence). The CDR3 is 14 residues long. Written as DNA, the CDR3 is TGTGCCAGCAGAAGGGACAGGGCTACCGGGGAGCTGTTTTTT. It translates to CASRRDRATGELFF.

The V gene is TRBV19, the J gene TRBJ1-2; D may be TRBD1 (6 bases). The CDR3 loop spans 13 amino acids. Germline CDR1 and CDR2: LNHDA and SQIVND (reference sequence). Trimming left V 5 bases short and J 6 bases short, with 13 bases between. The CDR3: CASSSPGDHGYTF. CDR3 DNA: TGTGCCAGTAGTTCACCAGGGGATCATGGCTACACCTTC.

This chain uses TRBV2 with TRBJ2-7; D ambiguous. Germline V gene lookup returns CDR1 SNHLY and CDR2 FYNNEI. The CDR3 has 12 residues. V was pared by 6 bases and J by 3 bases, with 9 bases between. The CDR3 here is CASRPRGYEQYF. In DNA, the CDR3 is TGTGCCAGCAGGCCGAGAGGCTACGAGCAGTACTTC.